This entry describes one T cell receptor (beta chain). Its specificity is not known. The entry originates in a study of PD-1 blockade in mismatch repair-deficient tumors. General study findings and limits: Rapid post-treatment expansion, then contraction, generally preceding radiologic response, marked tumor-resident clones.

Mismatch repair deficiency was confirmed in all patients, by PCR or immunohistochemistry. TCRs were sequenced from a few patients responding to pembrolizumab. Trimming took 0 bases from V and 7 from J, leaving 14 bases between them. Germline loops: CDR1 SGHNT, CDR2 YYREEE (reference sequence). The CDR3 runs 15 residues. The protocol was immunoSEQ multiplex PCR, while the TCRdb copy is restricted to in-frame clones and leaves out a portion. The sample holds roughly 38,000 clones, around 80% seen once. The sequencing here drew on PBMCs, taken roughly 40 weeks after starting pembrolizumab. The sequence was collected from an adult with mismatch repair-deficient cancer. The chain recombines TRBV5-4 with TRBJ1-5; maybe TRBD1 (5 bases). In DNA form, the CDR3 reads TGTGCCAGCAGCTTGGACCCCGGGGGGGAACAGCCCCAGCATTTT. Protein product: CASSLDPGGEQPQHF.